A single sample gave rise to the 30 T cell receptor beta chains below, sequenced in a study of T cells of healthy individuals. Using its own MiXCR run on the 5' RACE reads, TCRdb lists one record per CDR3 protein. This sample has fewer than 90,000 distinct CDR3 sequences; approximately 4.8% occur once, and the top ten carry about 7.5%. Receptors were obtained from a female donor in good health.

There are many counts of this clonotype. The chain combines TRBV28 with TRBJ2-7; D not resolved. Germline loops: CDR1 MDHEN, CDR2 SYDVKM. The CDR3 runs 16 residues. V was shortened by 8 bases and J by 0 bases, with 20 bases between the two germline ends. This chain's CDR3 is CASLDADPWISYEQYF. In DNA, the CDR3 is TGTGCCAGCCTGGACGCGGACCCTTGGATCTCCTACGAGCAGTACTTC.

In DNA form, the CDR3 reads TGCAGTGCTAGAATGCGTCGTGCGGGATATACAGATACGCAGTATTTT. Its translation: CSARMRRAGYTDTQYF. The chain carries TRBV20-1 and TRBJ2-3; a possible D gene is TRBD2 (6 bases). The CDR3 length is 16 residues. Germline-derived CDR1 and CDR2 are DFQATT and SNEGSKA (reference sequence). The V end was cut by 2 bases, the J end by 3 bases, with 18 bases between.

This clonotype was seen many times. The chain recombines TRBV12-3 or TRBV12-4 with TRBJ2-1; 8 positions match TRBD2. V trimming: 0 bases; J trimming: 4 bases; junction bases outside the gene matches: 8. The CDR3 extends over 17 amino acids. The CDR3 DNA follows: TGTGCCAGCAGTTTAGCGCTCGGGGGGGCTGGATACAATGAGCAGTTCTTC. Protein product: CASSLALGGAGYNEQFF.

Many counts were recorded for this clonotype. The chain couples TRBV5-1 to TRBJ1-1; D is possibly TRBD1 (6 bases). Per the germline V gene, CDR1 is SGHRS and CDR2 is YFSETQ. The CDR3 spans 16 residues. The V gene lost 6 bases and the J gene lost 1 base, with 19 bases spanning the gap. The chain's CDR3 is CASTLGWGARNTEAFF. CDR3 in DNA: TGCGCCAGCACCCTTGGATGGGGGGCCCGGAACACTGAAGCTTTCTTT.

The chain joins TRBV27 to TRBJ1-2; 7 bases are a match to TRBD1. From germline, CDR1 is MNHEY and CDR2 SMNVEV (reference sequence). The CDR3 runs 13 residues. Germline trimming cut 3 bases from V and 7 bases from J; bases unmatched to any gene: 5. CDR3 in DNA: TGTGCCAGCAGTTTTGAGGGGGCGTCTGGCTACACCTTC. Its protein product is CASSFEGASGYTF.

V usage is TRBV6-2 or TRBV6-3 and J usage is TRBJ2-7; D might be TRBD1 (5 bases). Germline V lookup: CDR1 MNHEY, CDR2 SVGEGT. The CDR3 is 11 residues long. The ends were cut back, 4 bases at V and 6 bases at J, with 7 bases in the middle. The CDR3 protein is CASSFGAEQYF. The CDR3 DNA is TGTGCCAGCAGTTTTGGGGCCGAGCAGTACTTC.

This chain joins TRBV30 and TRBJ2-1, with unresolved D. The ends were cut back, 0 bases at V and 6 bases at J, with 12 bases in the middle. CDR1 and CDR2 from the germline V gene are GTSNPN and SVGIG (reference sequence). The CDR3 consists of 14 residues. CDR3 nucleotide sequence: TGTGCCTGGAGTGTAAACTACCGTACCAATGAGCAGTTCTTC. Translation: CAWSVNYRTNEQFF. The full variable domain, its missing parts supplied by reference TRBV30 and TRBJ2-1, is SQTIHQWPATLVQPVGSPLSLECTVEGTSNPNLYWYRQAAGRGLQLLFYSVGIGQISSEVPQNLSASRPQDRQFILSSKKLLLSDSGFYLCAWSVNYRTNEQFFGPGTRLTVL.

There are many counts of this clonotype. The rearrangement uses TRBV7-2 and TRBJ1-2, with D perhaps matching TRBD1 (5 bases). Deletions cut 5 bases from V and 4 bases from J, with 14 bases between. Germline V gene data show CDR1 as SGHTA and CDR2 as FQGNSA. The CDR3 sequence is 14 residues long. CDR3 region: CASSPRDGAYGYTF. The CDR3 nucleotides are TGTGCCAGCAGCCCCCGGGACGGGGCCTATGGCTACACCTTC.

The rearrangement uses TRBV12-3 or TRBV12-4 and TRBJ1-5; D perhaps matches TRBD1 (5 bases). Trimming shortened V by 3 bases and J by 0 bases, and 15 bases separated the two germline ends. The CDR3 totals 17 residues. CDR3 in DNA: TGTGCCAGCAGTTTTACCTGGGGAGGGGATAGCAATCAGCCCCAGCATTTT. Translating gives CASSFTWGGDSNQPQHF.

Many counts were recorded for this clonotype. In DNA, the CDR3 is TGTGCCAGCAGTGCGGGACTAACTGAGCAGTTCTTC. It yields the protein CASSAGLTEQFF. This sequence joins TRBV28 and TRBJ2-1; 7 positions agree with TRBD2. V lost 5 bases to trimming and J lost 9 bases; unmatched junction nucleotides: 4. CDR3 length: 12 amino acids. The germline gives CDR1 MDHEN, CDR2 SYDVKM.

The rearrangement uses TRBV7-2 and TRBJ2-1; TRBD2 agrees at 9 bases. CDR3 length equals 16 residues. V shed 7 bases and J 2 bases; nucleotides not matched to a gene: 9. Germline CDR1 and CDR2: SGHTA and FQGNSA. CDR3 region: CASTSPGLAPYNEQFF. CDR3 DNA sequence: TGTGCCAGCACCTCACCGGGACTAGCACCCTACAATGAGCAGTTCTTC. The variable domain in full, completed from reference TRBV7-2 and TRBJ2-1, reads GAGVSQSPSNKVTEKGKDVELRCDPISGHTALYWYRQSLGQGLEFLIYFQGNSAPDKSGLPSDRFSAERTGGSVSTLTIQRTQQEDSAVYLCASTSPGLAPYNEQFFGPGTRLTVL.

A few counts support this clonotype. The DNA of the CDR3 is TGTGCCTGGACAGCTCCTAATGAAAAACTGTTTTTT. It encodes CAWTAPNEKLFF. The chain recombines TRBV30 with TRBJ1-4; D remains unclear. V was clipped by 4 bases and J by 3 bases, with 6 bases between them. The CDR3 has 12 residues. CDR1 is GTSNPN and CDR2 is SVGIG in the germline V gene (reference sequence).

This clonotype showed up many times. The chain is built from TRBV7-2 and TRBJ2-5; D not resolved. V shed 3 bases and J shed 5 bases, with 10 bases lying between them. This CDR3 has 13 amino acids. Looked up from germline, CDR1 is SGHTA and CDR2 is FQGNSA. The CDR3 DNA reads TGTGCCAGCAGCTTTGGTAGGCCCGAGACCCAGTACTTC. It specifies CASSFGRPETQYF.

The chain recombines TRBV27 with TRBJ2-1; D is unresolved. The CDR3 is 15 amino acids. The germline gives CDR1 MNHEY, CDR2 SMNVEV (reference sequence). Trimming took off 3 bases at V and 0 bases at J, with 9 bases between the two ends. Here the CDR3 reads CASSLAGLSYNEQFF. The CDR3 nucleotides are TGTGCCAGCAGTTTGGCAGGCCTCTCCTACAATGAGCAGTTCTTC.

In this sample, this clonotype turned up a few times. The chain employs TRBV3-1 and TRBJ2-1, with D uncertain. The germline V gene encodes CDR1 LGHDT and CDR2 YNNKEL (reference sequence). This CDR3 contains 14 residues. V was trimmed by 0 bases and J by 9 bases, leaving 12 bases between them. The CDR3 protein is CASSQDSGLGEQFF. CDR3 in DNA: TGTGCCAGCAGCCAAGATAGTGGCTTGGGTGAGCAGTTCTTC.

This clonotype came up a few times. The chain combines TRBV28 with TRBJ1-1; tentative D call: TRBD1 (5 bases). Between the trimmed V and J ends, which lost 5 bases and 1 base, there was a span of 11 bases. The CDR3 contains 14 residues. From germline, CDR1 is MDHEN and CDR2 SYDVKM. CDR3 region: CASSRPTANTEAFF. DNA for the CDR3: TGTGCCAGCAGTCGACCGACAGCGAACACTGAAGCTTTCTTT. Variable domain in full (rest from reference TRBV28 and TRBJ1-1): DVKVTQSSRYLVKRTGEKVFLECVQDMDHENMFWYRQDPGLGLRLIYFSYDVKMKEKGDIPEGYSVSREKKERFSLILESASTNQTSMYLCASSRPTANTEAFFGQGTRLTVV.

The chain carries TRBV9 and TRBJ2-2; D is unclear. The CDR3 extends over 14 amino acids. In germline, CDR1 is SGDLS, CDR2 YYNGEE. The V end was cut by 0 bases, the J end by 5 bases, with 8 bases between. The CDR3 DNA reads TGTGCCAGCAGCGTAGTACTGAGTACCGGGGAGCTGTTTTTT. This sequence encodes CASSVVLSTGELFF.

This clonotype was observed many times. V is TRBV14 and J is TRBJ2-4, with D possibly TRBD1 on 5 matching bases. The CDR3 loop spans 13 amino acids. Trimming took off 1 base at V and 10 bases at J, with 11 bases between the two ends. CDR1 is SGHDN and CDR2 is FVKESK in the germline V gene. Here the CDR3 DNA reads TGTGCCAGCAGCCAAGGGGCTAGACAGATTCAGTACTTC. Its protein product is CASSQGARQIQYF. Based on the CDR3 plus reference TRBV14 and TRBJ2-4, the full variable domain is EAGVTQFPSHSVIEKGQTVTLRCDPISGHDNLYWYRRVMGKEIKFLLHFVKESKQDESGMPNNRFLAERTGGTYSTLKVQPAELEDSGVYFCASSQGARQIQYFGAGTRLSVL.

The chain recombines TRBV6-5 with TRBJ2-7; D perhaps matches TRBD2 (5 bases). This CDR3 has 14 residues. V was trimmed by 6 bases and J by 3 bases, leaving 15 bases between them. Germline CDR1 MNHEY, CDR2 SVGAGI. The CDR3 loop is CASSLSGINYEQYF. DNA for the CDR3: TGTGCCAGCAGCCTCTCCGGGATAAACTACGAGCAGTACTTC.

In its sample, this clonotype was seen many times. The chain uses TRBV27 and TRBJ2-3, with TRBD2 matching 11 bases. The CDR3 is 15 amino acids. Germline V gene data show CDR1 as MNHEY and CDR2 as SMNVEV (reference sequence). V shed 7 bases and J 7 bases; nucleotides not matched to a gene: 10. The CDR3 is CASMQIAGGRYTQYF. In DNA, the CDR3 is TGTGCCAGCATGCAAATAGCGGGAGGGAGGTATACGCAGTATTTT.

In its sample, this clonotype was seen a few times. The chain has TRBV5-1 and TRBJ1-6; weak D call: TRBD1 (5 bases). The germline V gene encodes CDR1 SGHRS and CDR2 YFSETQ. This CDR3 has 14 amino acids. V dropped 0 bases and J dropped 10 bases, with 11 bases sitting between them. The CDR3 DNA is TGCGCCAGCAGCTTGGAGGCAGGGAACTCACCCCTCCACTTT. Its protein product is CASSLEAGNSPLHF.

This clonotype came up many times. The chain links TRBV28 to TRBJ2-2; 7 bases line up with TRBD2. V trimming: 11 bases; J trimming: 7 bases; junction bases outside the gene matches: 16. This CDR3 contains 15 residues. Per germline, CDR1 MDHEN and CDR2 SYDVKM. CDR3 region: CASGEGRERIGELFF. CDR3 nucleotide sequence: TGTGCCTCGGGAGAGGGGCGGGAGAGAATCGGGGAGCTGTTTTTT.

For the CDR3, the DNA is TGTGCCAGCAGCTCCCGACTAGCAGGCTTCTACGAGCAGTACTTC. Translation: CASSSRLAGFYEQYF. This rearrangement joins TRBV7-9 to TRBJ2-7, with TRBD2 identical over 7 bases. The CDR3 loop spans 15 amino acids. Trimming cost V 4 bases and J 3 bases; bases outside gene matches: 9. CDR1 SEHNR and CDR2 FQNEAQ come from the germline V gene (reference sequence).

This clonotype showed up many times. V gene TRBV7-2 combines with J gene TRBJ2-5, with 11 bases that match TRBD1. Germline V gene data show CDR1 as SGHTA and CDR2 as FQGNSA. The CDR3 contains 14 residues. V gave up 5 bases and J gave up 4 bases; unmatched junction bases: 3. The CDR3 DNA sequence: TGTGCCAGCAGCCTGGACAGGGGGCGAGAGACCCAGTACTTC. This encodes CASSLDRGRETQYF.

In this sample, this clonotype turned up many times. The chain is built from TRBV28 and TRBJ2-5, with D tentatively TRBD1 (5 bases). The CDR3 is 12 amino acids. Trimming took off 7 bases at V and 5 bases at J, with 11 bases between the two ends. The germline V gene has CDR1 MDHEN and CDR2 SYDVKM. The CDR3: CASTAGKETQYF. CDR3 DNA: TGTGCCAGCACGGCAGGGAAGGAGACCCAGTACTTC.

The table lists this clonotype with a few counts. The chain is built from TRBV7-2 and TRBJ2-1, with TRBD2 matching 9 bases. The CDR3 consists of 20 residues. Trimming at V came to 4 bases and at J to 0 bases, leaving 16 bases not matched to a gene. The V gene's germline CDR1 is SGHTA and CDR2 FQGNSA. The CDR3 spells CASSSSKGWTSASSYNEQFF. Here the CDR3 DNA reads TGTGCCAGCAGCTCCTCCAAGGGTTGGACTAGCGCAAGCTCCTACAATGAGCAGTTCTTC. The variable domain in full, completed from reference TRBV7-2 and TRBJ2-1, reads GAGVSQSPSNKVTEKGKDVELRCDPISGHTALYWYRQSLGQGLEFLIYFQGNSAPDKSGLPSDRFSAERTGGSVSTLTIQRTQQEDSAVYLCASSSSKGWTSASSYNEQFFGPGTRLTVL.

This clonotype has at least ten counts. The genes are TRBV5-1 and TRBJ1-1, with D unclear. V was cut by 0 bases and J by 4 bases, with 10 bases left in between. The CDR3 totals 14 residues. CDR1 SGHRS and CDR2 YFSETQ come from the germline V gene. CDR3 loop: CASSLASGFTEAFF. Here the CDR3 DNA reads TGCGCCAGCAGCTTGGCTTCCGGATTCACTGAAGCTTTCTTT.

This clonotype was seen at least ten times. The chain employs TRBV11-2 and TRBJ2-2, with 13 bases fitting TRBD2. From germline, CDR1 is SGHAT and CDR2 FQNNGV. V shed 4 bases, J shed 3 bases, and the junction held 5 bases outside the gene matches. This CDR3 spans 17 amino acids. The CDR3 DNA is TGTGCCAGCAGCTCCCCTGGACTAGCGGGGGACACCGGGGAGCTGTTTTTT. Protein product: CASSSPGLAGDTGELFF.

The V call is TRBV2, the J call TRBJ1-1, with 9 positions matching TRBD1. The V gene's germline CDR1 is SNHLY and CDR2 FYNNEI. CDR3 length: 15 residues. The ends lost 2 bases at V and 4 bases at J; junction bases unmatched: 5. As DNA, the CDR3 is TGTGCCAGCAGTGAAACAGGGGGCCTTGGCACTGAAGCTTTCTTT. Amino acid sequence: CASSETGGLGTEAFF.

This clonotype came up many times. The chain is built from TRBV7-9 and TRBJ2-4; D is possibly TRBD2 (7 bases). CDR3 size: 17 residues. Trimming pared 3 bases from V and 1 base from J, leaving 16 bases between. CDR1 SEHNR and CDR2 FQNEAQ come from the germline V gene (reference sequence). This chain's CDR3 is CASSFGGAPKAKNIQYF. CDR3 DNA: TGTGCCAGCAGCTTTGGGGGGGCCCCTAAGGCCAAAAACATTCAGTACTTC.